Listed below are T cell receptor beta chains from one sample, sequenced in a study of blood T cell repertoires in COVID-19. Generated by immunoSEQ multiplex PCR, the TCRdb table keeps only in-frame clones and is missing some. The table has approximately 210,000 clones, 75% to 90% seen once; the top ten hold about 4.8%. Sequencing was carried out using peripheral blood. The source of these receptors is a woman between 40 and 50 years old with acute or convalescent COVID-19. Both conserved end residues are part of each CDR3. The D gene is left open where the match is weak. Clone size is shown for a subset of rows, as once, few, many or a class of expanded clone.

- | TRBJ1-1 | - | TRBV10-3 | CASTGPRDTEAFF | TGTGCCTCCACAGGGCCCCGGGACACTGAAGCTTTCTTT
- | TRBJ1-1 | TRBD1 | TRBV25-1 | CASSELNRGPTEAFF | TGTGCCAGCAGTGAACTAAACAGGGGGCCCACTGAAGCTTTCTTT
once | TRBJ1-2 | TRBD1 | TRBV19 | CASRTGGLDGYTF | TGTGCCAGTAGGACAGGGGGCCTCGATGGCTACACCTTC
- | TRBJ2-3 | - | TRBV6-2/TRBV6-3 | CASSYGTFSSTDTQYF | TGTGCCAGCAGTTACGGGACTTTCTCTAGCACAGATACGCAGTATTTT
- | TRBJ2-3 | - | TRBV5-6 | CASFLTGTPSTDTQYF | TGTGCCAGCTTCCTCACCGGGACACCAAGCACAGATACGCAGTATTTT
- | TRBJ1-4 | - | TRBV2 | CASRSQGNGVTNEKLFF | TGTGCCAGCAGAAGCCAGGGGAATGGGGTAACTAATGAAAAACTGTTTTTT
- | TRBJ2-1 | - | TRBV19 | CASSTTGYNEQFF | TGTGCCAGTAGTACCACAGGCTACAATGAGCAGTTCTTC
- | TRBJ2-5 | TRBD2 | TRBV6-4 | CASSNGLAGGPETQYF | TGTGCCAGCAGTAATGGACTAGCGGGGGGGCCAGAGACCCAGTACTTC
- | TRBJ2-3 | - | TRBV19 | CASSMRRGRRTDTQYF | TGTGCCAGTAGTATGAGGAGGGGGCGAAGGACAGATACGCAGTATTTT
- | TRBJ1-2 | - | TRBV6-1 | CASSEPRTAITYGYTF | TGTGCCAGCAGTGAACCTCGGACAGCTATAACCTATGGCTACACCTTC
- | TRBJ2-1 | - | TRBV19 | CASSMTGTGREDEQFF | TGTGCCAGTAGTATGACTGGAACAGGGAGGGAAGATGAGCAGTTCTTC
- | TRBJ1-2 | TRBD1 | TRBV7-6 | CASSLVPHYLSTGGFGYTF | TGTGCCAGCAGCTTAGTACCCCACTACTTGTCGACAGGGGGCTTCGGCTACACCTTC
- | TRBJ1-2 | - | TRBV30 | CAWSSSGGLGYGYTF | TGTGCCTGGAGTTCGTCGGGGGGCTTAGGGTATGGCTACACCTTC
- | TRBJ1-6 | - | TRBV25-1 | CASKPWQGNSPLHF | TGTGCCAGCAAGCCATGGCAGGGGAATTCACCCCTCCACTTT
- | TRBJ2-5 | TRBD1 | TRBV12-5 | CASGLGPGTGETQYF | TGTGCTAGTGGTTTGGGTCCTGGGACAGGGGAGACCCAGTACTTC
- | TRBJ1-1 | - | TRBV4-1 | CASSQDSQGGYTEAFF | TGCGCCAGCAGCCAAGATTCTCAGGGAGGGTACACTGAAGCTTTCTTT
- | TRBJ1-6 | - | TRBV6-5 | CASRDIQGPRSPLHF | TGTGCCAGCAGAGATATCCAGGGTCCCAGGTCACCCCTCCACTTT
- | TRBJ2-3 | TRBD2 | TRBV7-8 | CASSSGTRTFTDTQYF | TGTGCCAGCAGCTCTGGGACTAGAACCTTCACAGATACGCAGTATTTT
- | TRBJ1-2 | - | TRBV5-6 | CASSFRPRQINYGYTF | TGTGCCAGCAGCTTTAGGCCCCGACAGATTAACTATGGCTACACCTTC
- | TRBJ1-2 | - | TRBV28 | CASSLRRFSYTF | TGTGCCAGCAGTTTAAGGAGATTCAGCTACACCTTC
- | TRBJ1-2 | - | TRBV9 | CASSLSGQYGYTF | TGTGCCAGCAGCCTAAGCGGACAGTATGGCTACACCTTC
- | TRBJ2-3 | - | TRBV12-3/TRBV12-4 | CASSRVTQYF | TGTGCCAGTAGCCGGGTTACGCAGTATTTT
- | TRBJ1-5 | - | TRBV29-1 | CSVGGTQDQPQHF | TGCAGCGTTGGCGGGACCCAGGATCAGCCCCAGCATTTT
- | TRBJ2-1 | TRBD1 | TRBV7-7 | CASSRQGRAEQFF | TGTGCCAGCAGCCGACAGGGAAGGGCTGAGCAGTTCTTC
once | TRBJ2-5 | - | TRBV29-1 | CSVEGTEIKEETQYF | TGCAGCGTTGAAGGTACGGAGATAAAAGAAGAGACCCAGTACTTC
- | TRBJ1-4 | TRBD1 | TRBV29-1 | CSVRDRGANEKLFF | TGCAGCGTTCGCGACAGGGGGGCAAATGAAAAACTGTTTTTT
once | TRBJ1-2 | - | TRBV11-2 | CASSAGTFLRSNYGYTF | TGTGCCAGCAGCGCAGGGACTTTCCTACGATCTAACTATGGCTACACCTTC
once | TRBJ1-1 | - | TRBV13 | CASSSETGPEAFF | TGTGCCAGCAGCTCAGAAACAGGGCCTGAAGCTTTCTTT
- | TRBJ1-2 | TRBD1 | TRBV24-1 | CATSAPGQYGYGYTF | TGTGCCACCAGTGCCCCGGGACAGTATGGCTATGGCTACACCTTC
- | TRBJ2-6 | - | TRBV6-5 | CASTSSGANVLTF | TGTGCCAGCACCAGCTCTGGGGCCAACGTCCTGACTTTC
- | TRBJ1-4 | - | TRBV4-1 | CASSQASTEYNEKLFF | TGCGCCAGCAGCCAAGCTTCGACAGAGTATAATGAAAAACTGTTTTTT
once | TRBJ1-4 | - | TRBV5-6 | CASSLERREKLFF | TGTGCCAGCAGCTTGGAGCGAAGAGAAAAACTGTTTTTT
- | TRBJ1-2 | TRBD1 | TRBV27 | CASSDDRGNRGYTF | TGTGCCAGCAGCGACGACAGGGGTAATCGCGGCTACACCTTC
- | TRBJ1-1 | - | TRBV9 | CASSARHRDTEAFF | TGTGCCAGCAGCGCCCGTCACAGGGACACTGAAGCTTTCTTT
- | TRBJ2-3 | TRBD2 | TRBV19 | CASQTSGGLDTQYF | TGTGCCAGTCAAACAAGCGGGGGCCTGGATACGCAGTATTTT
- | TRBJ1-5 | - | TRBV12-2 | CASRLGGQGKKGANQPQHF | TGTGCAAGTCGCTTAGGGGGACAGGGAAAAAAGGGGGCCAATCAGCCCCAGCATTTT
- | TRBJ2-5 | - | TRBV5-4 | CASSPHGGGGYQETQYF | TGTGCCAGCAGCCCCCACGGGGGCGGGGGTTACCAAGAGACCCAGTACTTC
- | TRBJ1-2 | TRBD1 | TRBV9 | CASSVNRQGWFSGDGYTF | TGTGCCAGCAGCGTAAATAGACAGGGCTGGTTTTCTGGGGATGGCTACACCTTC
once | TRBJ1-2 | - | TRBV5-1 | CASSLRGDFSGYTF | TGCGCCAGCAGCTTGAGGGGTGATTTCAGTGGCTACACCTTC
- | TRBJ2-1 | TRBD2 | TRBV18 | CASSPRLAGYYNEQFF | TGTGCCAGCTCACCACGACTAGCGGGGTACTACAATGAGCAGTTCTTC
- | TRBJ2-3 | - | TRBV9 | CASSVRGGARDTQYF | TGTGCCAGCAGCGTACGAGGGGGGGCCAGAGATACGCAGTATTTT
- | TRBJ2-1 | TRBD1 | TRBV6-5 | CATVTGQIYNEQFF | TGTGCCACCGTGACGGGACAGATCTACAATGAGCAGTTCTTC
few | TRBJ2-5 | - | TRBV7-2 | CASSLGWGGRGKETQYF | TGTGCCAGCAGCTTAGGTTGGGGGGGGCGCGGAAAAGAGACCCAGTACTTC
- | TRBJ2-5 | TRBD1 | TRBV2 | CACSAGQAVGETQYF | TGTGCCTGCTCGGCGGGACAGGCCGTAGGGGAGACCCAGTACTTC
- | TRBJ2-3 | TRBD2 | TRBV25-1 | CASSEGGGTAQYF | TGTGCCAGCAGTGAGGGGGGGGGTACTGCGCAGTATTTT
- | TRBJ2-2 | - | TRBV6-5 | CASSYGNRETGELFF | TGTGCCAGCAGTTACGGGAACAGGGAAACCGGGGAGCTGTTTTTT
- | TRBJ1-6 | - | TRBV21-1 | CASGRQGNSPLHF | TGTGCCAGCGGGAGACAGGGGAATTCACCCCTCCACTTT
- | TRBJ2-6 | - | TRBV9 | CASNRDPSGANVLTF | TGTGCCAGTAACAGGGATCCATCTGGGGCCAACGTCCTGACTTTC
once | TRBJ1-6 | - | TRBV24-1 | CATSDSGLRSPLHF | TGTGCCACCAGTGATTCGGGACTTCGTTCACCCCTCCACTTT
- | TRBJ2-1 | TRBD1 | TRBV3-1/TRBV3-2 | CASSHRQGDNIVFF | TGTGCCAGCAGCCATCGACAGGGGGATAACATTGTATTCTTC
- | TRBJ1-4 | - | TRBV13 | CASSSPGSPTDEKLFF | TGTGCCAGCAGCTCCCCCGGCAGTCCGACTGATGAAAAACTGTTTTTT
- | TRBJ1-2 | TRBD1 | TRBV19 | CASTTTGTYGYTF | TGTGCCAGTACCACGACAGGGACCTATGGCTACACCTTC
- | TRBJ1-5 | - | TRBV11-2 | CASSPARVGPQHF | TGTGCCAGCAGCCCCGCGAGGGTGGGGCCCCAGCATTTT
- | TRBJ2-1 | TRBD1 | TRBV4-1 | CASSQLPGQGPYNEQFF | TGCGCCAGCAGCCAGCTACCGGGACAGGGCCCCTACAATGAGCAGTTCTTC
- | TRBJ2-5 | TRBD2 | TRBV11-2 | CASSLGAASGVETQYF | TGTGCCAGCAGCCTTGGGGCGGCTAGCGGGGTGGAGACCCAGTACTTC
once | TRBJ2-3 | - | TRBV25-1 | CASSEYFSGITDTQYF | TGTGCCAGCAGTGAATATTTCTCAGGGATCACAGATACGCAGTATTTT
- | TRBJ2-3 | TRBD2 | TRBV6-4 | CASSEQAGGTDTQYF | TGTGCCAGCAGTGAGCAAGCGGGGGGAACAGATACGCAGTATTTT
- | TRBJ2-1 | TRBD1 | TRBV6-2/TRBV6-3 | CASSFWGQGSNEQFF | TGTGCCAGCAGTTTCTGGGGACAGGGGTCCAATGAGCAGTTCTTC
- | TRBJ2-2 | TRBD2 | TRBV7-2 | CASSLAQAGGSGGELFF | TGTGCCAGCAGCTTAGCGCAGGCGGGGGGGTCTGGCGGGGAGCTGTTTTTT